Presented here are 5 T cell receptor beta chains from one specimen sequenced in a study of CD8+ T cells in alopecia areata. Isolated RNA was reverse transcribed into cDNA used as the sequencing template. Measured with immunoSEQ multiplex PCR; TCRdb has only the in-frame clones, and not every one. Among fewer than 150,000 clones listed, less than 70% were seen once. Input material: CD4+ T cells sorted from blood. These receptors were taken from a human donor in good health.

The table lists this clone with a few counts. The V and J genes are TRBV4-1 and TRBJ2-5, with 11 bases identical to TRBD2. After removal of 2 bases from V and 5 bases from J, the junction contained 7 bases not matched to a gene. Looked up from germline, CDR1 is MGHRA and CDR2 is YSYEKL. This CDR3 contains 16 residues. CDR3 sequence: CASSQQGLAVTETQYF. For the CDR3, the DNA is TGCGCCAGCAGCCAACAGGGACTAGCGGTTACGGAGACCCAGTACTTC.

This sequence joins TRBV6-5 and TRBJ2-3; D not certain. The length of the CDR3 is 13 residues. Per the germline V gene, CDR1 is MNHEY and CDR2 is SVGAGI. V was trimmed by 5 bases and J by 2 bases, leaving 8 bases between them. In DNA form, the CDR3 reads TGTGCCAGCAGTACGACCGACACAGATACGCAGTATTTT. Translating gives CASSTTDTDTQYF.

This chain joins TRBV2 and TRBJ1-1, with D hard to call. The V and J ends lost 3 bases and 2 bases respectively, with 10 bases between them. The CDR3 is made up of 14 amino acids. Germline loops: CDR1 SNHLY, CDR2 FYNNEI. The chain's CDR3 is CASSEQLGNTEAFF. The DNA of the CDR3 is TGTGCCAGCAGTGAGCAGCTGGGCAACACTGAAGCTTTCTTT.

Here the CDR3 reads CASSRQGEAFF. For the CDR3, the DNA is TGTGCCAGCAGTAGACAGGGGGAGGCTTTCTTT. This chain links TRBV25-1 with TRBJ1-1; TRBD1 matches 9 bases. The CDR3 consists of 11 residues. The junction had 3 bases not matched to a gene; V was cut back by 5 bases and J by 11 bases. Germline-derived CDR1 and CDR2 are MGHDK and SYGVNS.

The V and J genes are TRBV6-5 and TRBJ1-2; TRBD1 is a possible D gene (5 bases). V was pared by 1 base and J by 8 bases, with 8 bases between. CDR1 MNHEY and CDR2 SVGAGI come from the germline V gene. CDR3 length: 12 amino acids. The CDR3 coding sequence is TGTGCCAGCAGTTACTTGGGGCGAGGCTACACCTTC. This translates into CASSYLGRGYTF.